The 4 T cell receptor beta chains below come from one sample, sequenced in a study of cytomegalovirus exposure and HLA in healthy donors. The PCR had 60 Vbeta and 13 Jbeta primers. Profiled with immunoSEQ multiplex PCR; TCRdb holds only in-frame clones, not every one. This sample has about 120,000 clones, with about four fifths found just once. What was sequenced was PBMCs. These receptors were collected from a female donor in good health and CMV-seropositive.

The rearrangement uses TRBV7-9 and TRBJ2-5, with 8 bases matching TRBD2. The CDR3 has 12 amino acids. J gave up 12 bases and V 2 bases, and 5 bases lay outside the gene matches. The germline CDR1 and CDR2 sequences are SEHNR and FQNEAQ (reference sequence). CDR3 DNA: TGTGCCAGCAGCTTATTTAGCGGGGCAGAGTACTTC. This translates into CASSLFSGAEYF.

The rearrangement links TRBV6-1 to TRBJ2-3; the D gene is possibly TRBD1 (6 bases). CDR3 length equals 14 residues. Germline-derived CDR1 and CDR2 are MNHNS and SASEGT. The V end was cut by 2 bases, the J end by 4 bases, with 10 bases between. The CDR3 here is CASSEFTGPDTQYF. CDR3 coding DNA: TGTGCCAGCAGTGAATTCACAGGGCCAGATACGCAGTATTTT.

The chain employs TRBV7-2 and TRBJ1-1, with 10 bases matching TRBD1. With 5 bases clipped from V and 11 bases from J, the junction kept 11 bases outside the gene matches. Germline CDR1 and CDR2: SGHTA and FQGNSA. CDR3 size: 14 residues. The CDR3 reads CASSHEGDRGRAFF. In DNA form, the CDR3 reads TGTGCCAGCAGCCACGAGGGGGACAGGGGACGGGCTTTCTTT.

The chain joins TRBV7-9 to TRBJ2-7; D might be TRBD2 (5 bases). Germline-derived CDR1 and CDR2 are SEHNR and FQNEAQ (reference sequence). Trimming cost V 1 base and J 6 bases, with 10 bases left between them. The CDR3 sequence is 13 residues long. The CDR3 region is CASSLGWESEQYF. The CDR3 DNA sequence: TGTGCCAGCAGCTTAGGATGGGAGAGCGAGCAGTACTTC.